The 23 T cell receptor beta chains presented below share a single source sample, sequenced in a study of spatial heterogeneity in lung cancer. TCRdb passed the 5' RACE reads through MiXCR, listing each CDR3 protein once. The sample gives a few hundred distinct CDR3 sequences, 10% of which show up once; around a quarter is in the top ten. Their antigens are not known. Indicated time point: sample taken at primary tumor resection. Findings and limits, study-wide: The number of expanded tumor alpha and beta chains correlated with mutation number.

The specimen comprised lung tumor tissue, sampled at surgery. The source of these receptors is a female donor with early-stage non-small cell lung cancer.

By sample share, this clonotype is large. The chain carries TRBV6-2 or TRBV6-3 and TRBJ2-2; D perhaps matches TRBD1 (6 bases). Between the trimmed V and J ends, which lost 0 bases and 0 bases, there was a span of 8 bases. CDR1 is MNHEY, CDR2 SVGEGT, per germline. This CDR3 contains 16 residues. Here the CDR3 DNA reads TGTGCCAGCAGTTACTCCGGGACAACGAACACCGGGGAGCTGTTTTTT. It specifies CASSYSGTTNTGELFF.

By share of the sample, this clonotype is large. This sequence joins TRBV4-1 and TRBJ2-3; weak D call: TRBD2 (5 bases). Germline V lookup: CDR1 MGHRA, CDR2 YSYEKL. V was cut by 2 bases and J by 2 bases, with 11 bases left in between. The CDR3 has 15 residues. CDR3 residues: CASSQPGSNTDTQYF. The CDR3 region has the DNA TGCGCCAGCAGCCAACCGGGATCGAACACAGATACGCAGTATTTT.

This clonotype is categorized as large. The V call is TRBV5-1, the J call TRBJ2-1; 11 positions agree with TRBD2. The CDR3 loop spans 18 amino acids. CDR1 and CDR2 (germline): SGHRS, YFSETQ. J lost 2 bases, V lost 0 bases, and 7 bases had no gene match. CDR3 amino acids: CASSLVVTSGGPYNEQFF. In nucleotides, the CDR3 is TGCGCCAGCAGCTTGGTCGTTACTAGCGGGGGTCCCTACAATGAGCAGTTCTTC. Full variable domain (outside the CDR3, taken from reference TRBV5-1 and TRBJ2-1): KAGVTQTPRYLIKTRGQQVTLSCSPISGHRSVSWYQQTPGQGLQFLFEYFSETQRNKGNFPGRFSGRQFSNSRSEMNVSTLELGDSALYLCASSLVVTSGGPYNEQFFGPGTRLTVL.

This clonotype ranks as large. The rearrangement links TRBV12-3 or TRBV12-4 to TRBJ2-4; unclear D gene. V was trimmed by 2 bases and J by 0 bases, leaving 11 bases between them. The CDR3 contains 16 residues. The CDR3 DNA is TGTGCCAGCAGTTTAAATGGTTTACTAGCCAAAAACATTCAGTACTTC. As protein: CASSLNGLLAKNIQYF.

This clonotype ranks as large. V gene TRBV7-6 combines with J gene TRBJ2-7; D is tentatively TRBD1 or TRBD2 (5 bases each). V shed 5 bases and J shed 3 bases, with 11 bases lying between them. The CDR3 consists of 13 residues. The germline V gene encodes CDR1 SGHVS and CDR2 FNYEAQ. CDR3 nucleotide sequence: TGTGCCAGCAGCCCGGGACCGAACTACGAGCAGTACTTC. It translates to CASSPGPNYEQYF.

By share of the sample, this clonotype is large (0.1 to 1%). This chain joins TRBV7-2 and TRBJ1-6; D unresolved. The length of the CDR3 is 13 residues. V was trimmed by 0 bases and J by 9 bases, leaving 6 bases between them. The V gene's germline CDR1 is SGHTA and CDR2 FQGNSA. CDR3 coding DNA: TGTGCCAGCAGCTTAGCGATAAGTTCACCCCTCCACTTT. Translating it yields CASSLAISSPLHF.

Judged by abundance, this clonotype is large. The rearrangement links TRBV20-1 to TRBJ2-2; no firm D call. The germline V and J ends were trimmed by 3 bases and 4 bases, with 12 bases remaining between them. Germline-derived CDR1 and CDR2 are DFQATT and SNEGSKA (reference sequence). The CDR3 runs to 14 residues. The CDR3 reads CSASRVLGTGELFF. The CDR3 bases are TGCAGTGCTAGTAGGGTCCTAGGCACCGGGGAGCTGTTTTTT.

The chain is built from TRBV9 and TRBJ2-1; no definite D call. In germline, CDR1 is SGDLS, CDR2 YYNGEE. V shed 4 bases and J shed 9 bases, with 14 bases lying between them. This CDR3 has 13 amino acids. This CDR3 is CASSPTSPGEQFF. The CDR3 nucleotides are TGTGCCAGCAGCCCGACTTCTCCTGGTGAGCAGTTCTTC.

This clonotype was observed a handful of times. J is TRBJ2-1 and V is TRBV12-3 or TRBV12-4; 9 nucleotides agree with TRBD2. This CDR3 is 18 amino acids long. The V gene end was trimmed by 0 bases and the J gene end by 5 bases; junction bases not matched to a gene: 11. This chain's CDR3 is CASSLALVAGLAHNEQFF. Written as DNA, the CDR3 is TGTGCCAGCAGTTTAGCGCTTGTTGCGGGACTAGCCCACAATGAGCAGTTCTTC.

Within the sample, this clonotype is large (0.1 to 1%). V gene TRBV20-1 combines with J gene TRBJ1-3; D is uncertain. CDR1 DFQATT and CDR2 SNEGSKA come from the germline V gene (reference sequence). The V gene lost 6 bases and the J gene lost 4 bases, with 13 bases spanning the gap. The CDR3 has 13 amino acids. The CDR3 sequence is CSAKHGRGNTIYF. In nucleotides, the CDR3 is TGCAGTGCCAAACACGGTAGAGGAAACACCATATATTTT.

This clonotype is medium-sized (0.01 to 0.1%) by share. V usage is TRBV29-1 and J usage is TRBJ1-4; D call uncertain. CDR3 length: 14 residues. V was pared by 4 bases and J by 6 bases, with 15 bases between. Germline loops: CDR1 SQVTM, CDR2 ANQGSEA. The CDR3 nucleotides read TGCAGCGTTGGGCGGGCGGAAAGAGATGAAAAACTGTTTTTT. This gives the protein CSVGRAERDEKLFF.

This clonotype was counted a few times. The V call is TRBV20-1, the J call TRBJ2-7; D uncertain. V was cut by 0 bases and J by 3 bases, with 9 bases left in between. This CDR3 is built from 13 residues. The germline gives CDR1 DFQATT, CDR2 SNEGSKA (reference sequence). The CDR3 nucleotides are TGCAGTGCTAGAGATCAAGGGTTCTACGAGCAGTACTTC. Residues: CSARDQGFYEQYF.

By frequency in the sample, this clonotype is large (0.1 to 1%). The V and J genes are TRBV30 and TRBJ1-4, with 9 bases matching TRBD1. Unmatched junction bases numbered 6, after V lost 4 bases and J lost 3 bases. This CDR3 has 15 amino acids. CDR1 GTSNPN and CDR2 SVGIG come from the germline V gene (reference sequence). CDR3 DNA: TGTGCCTGGACCCATACAGGGGGCCCTAATGAAAAACTGTTTTTT. It specifies CAWTHTGGPNEKLFF. The full variable domain, its missing parts supplied by reference TRBV30 and TRBJ1-4, is SQTIHQWPATLVQPVGSPLSLECTVEGTSNPNLYWYRQAAGRGLQLLFYSVGIGQISSEVPQNLSASRPQDRQFILSSKKLLLSDSGFYLCAWTHTGGPNEKLFFGSGTQLSVL.

This clonotype is large. The chain combines TRBV20-1 with TRBJ2-5, with D unresolved. Trimming pared 3 bases from V and 4 bases from J, leaving 18 bases between. CDR3 length: 15 residues. Germline V lookup: CDR1 DFQATT, CDR2 SNEGSKA (reference sequence). Here the CDR3 reads CSASEDWARGETQYF. Here the CDR3 DNA reads TGCAGTGCTAGTGAAGATTGGGCAAGAGGAGAGACCCAGTACTTC.

By proportion, this clonotype is medium-sized. Sequence at one end of the junction differs from germline and may be a read error. The V gene is TRBV18, the J gene TRBJ1-5; D is unresolved. CDR3 length: 16 amino acids. Germline CDR1 and CDR2: KGHSH and LQKENI. The CDR3 region is CASSPPKGPRNQPQHF. CDR3 nucleotide sequence: TGTGCCAGCTCTCCACCGAAGGGCCCGCGCAATCAGCCCCAGCATTTT.

By its share, this clonotype is large (0.1 to 1%). V usage is TRBV28 and J usage is TRBJ1-1; D is unclear. Germline loops: CDR1 MDHEN, CDR2 SYDVKM. The V end was cut by 2 bases, the J end by 6 bases, with 10 bases between. This CDR3 region has 13 residues. The CDR3 coding sequence is TGTGCCAGCAGTTTAGGTTTGGTGCCTGAAGCTTTCTTT. It is translated as CASSLGLVPEAFF.

By proportion, this clonotype is medium-sized. The V gene is TRBV5-4, the J gene TRBJ2-3; D possibly corresponds to TRBD2 (6 bases). The CDR3 runs to 15 residues. V lost 5 bases to trimming and J lost 14 bases, with 27 bases between them. CDR1 is SGHNT, CDR2 YYREEE, per germline (reference sequence). In DNA form, the CDR3 reads TGTGCCAGCAGGATATACCGGGACTCGTACACCAAAGGGTATTTT. This sequence encodes CASRIYRDSYTKGYF.

The chain has TRBV28 and TRBJ2-7; the match to TRBD2 covers 10 bases. The germline V gene has CDR1 MDHEN and CDR2 SYDVKM. The CDR3 is 16 amino acids. With V trimmed by 6 bases and J by 2 bases, 10 bases remained unmatched. The CDR3 loop reads CASSPRSSGRAYEQYF. DNA of the CDR3: TGTGCCAGCAGCCCTCGGTCTAGCGGGAGAGCCTACGAGCAGTACTTC.

This clonotype is medium-sized within its sample. The gene calls are TRBV12-3 or TRBV12-4 and TRBJ2-1; the D is unclear. CDR3 length: 14 residues. The V end was cut by 5 bases, the J end by 5 bases, with 13 bases between. CDR3 loop: CASSTYFGDNEQFF. CDR3 in DNA: TGTGCCAGCAGTACGTATTTTGGGGACAATGAGCAGTTCTTC.

This clonotype is judged large (0.1 to 1%). The V and J genes are TRBV7-9 and TRBJ2-5, with 9 bases that match TRBD1. The germline gives CDR1 SEHNR, CDR2 FQNEAQ (reference sequence). This CDR3 comprises 14 residues. Trimming at V came to 5 bases and at J to 1 base, leaving 2 bases not matched to a gene. The CDR3 DNA is TGTGCCAGCAGCGCGGGACAGGGCCAAGAGACCCAGTACTTC. Its protein product is CASSAGQGQETQYF.

This clonotype counts as large (0.1 to 1%). V is TRBV18 and J is TRBJ1-1, with TRBD1 matching over 7 bases. Germline values: CDR1 KGHSH, CDR2 LQKENI. This CDR3 comprises 13 residues. J gave up 6 bases and V 5 bases, and 6 bases lay outside the gene matches. CDR3 in DNA: TGTGCCAGCTCAACCGGGACAGTCTCTGAAGCTTTCTTT. Translating it yields CASSTGTVSEAFF.

In its sample, this clonotype ranks as large. The chain couples TRBV7-2 to TRBJ2-1, with D possibly being TRBD1 (5 bases). CDR1 is SGHTA, CDR2 FQGNSA, per germline. V was trimmed by 2 bases and J by 2 bases, leaving 7 bases between them. The CDR3 runs to 14 residues. Written as DNA, the CDR3 is TGTGCCAGCAGCTTAATGACAGCCTACAATGAGCAGTTCTTC. It is translated as CASSLMTAYNEQFF.

This clonotype is labeled as medium-sized. The genes are TRBV7-2 and TRBJ1-3; 10 bases agree with TRBD1. CDR3 size: 17 residues. The J segment lost 4 bases and the V segment lost 4 bases, leaving 10 bases of the junction unmatched. Germline V CDR1 and CDR2: SGHTA, FQGNSA. The DNA of the CDR3 is TGTGCCAGCAGCTCGCGACAGGGGGCTCTTTCGGGAAACACCATATATTTT. Protein product: CASSSRQGALSGNTIYF.